Following are 24 T cell receptor beta chains from one sample sequenced in a study of T cell repertoires in aging, cancer and after chemotherapy. The template was genomic DNA from peripheral blood, not RNA. Multiplex touch-down PCR with TRB-A/B primers amplified rearranged V-D-J TRB sequences. TCRdb fed the multiplex PCR reads into MiXCR, producing one record per CDR3 protein. The data show some 10,000 distinct CDR3 sequences, 30% to 35% seen once. Source material: blood. The source of these receptors is a human donor in good health. The donor label of this sample is uncertain.

This clonotype was recorded a few times. V and J are TRBV27 and TRBJ1-1, with D uncertain. The CDR3 length is 13 residues. Germline CDR1 is MNHEY and CDR2 is SMNVEV (reference sequence). Trimming removed 3 bases at V and 3 bases at J, with 8 bases between. This CDR3 is CASSFPGDTEAFF. CDR3 DNA: TGTGCCAGCAGTTTCCCCGGGGACACTGAAGCTTTCTTT.

This clonotype was counted only a few times. This sequence joins TRBV7-9 and TRBJ2-5; weak D call: TRBD1 (6 bases). There are 16 residues in the CDR3. Trimming removed 1 base at V and 3 bases at J, with 15 bases between. Germline V gives CDR1 SEHNR, CDR2 FQNEAQ (reference sequence). CDR3 in amino acids: CASSLGGTLLEETQYF. The CDR3 region has the DNA TGTGCCAGCAGCTTAGGGGGGACACTGCTCGAAGAGACCCAGTACTTC. Full variable domain (outside the CDR3, taken from reference TRBV7-9 and TRBJ2-5): DTGVSQNPRHKITKRGQNVTFRCDPISEHNRLYWYRQTLGQGPEFLTYFQNEAQLEKSRLLSDRFSAERPKGSFSTLEIQRTEQGDSAMYLCASSLGGTLLEETQYFGPGTRLLVL.

This clonotype is labeled medium-sized. The chain couples TRBV29-1 to TRBJ2-3; D perhaps matches TRBD2 (5 bases). Germline V lookup: CDR1 SQVTM, CDR2 ANQGSEA. The CDR3 has 11 residues. V was shortened by 1 base and J by 10 bases, with 9 bases between the two germline ends. The CDR3, as DNA: TGCAGCGTTGAAGCCGGGAAGGCGCAGTATTTT. It codes for CSVEAGKAQYF.

The chain combines TRBV6-1 with TRBJ2-3; D perhaps matches TRBD2 (5 bases). The ends were cut back, 3 bases at V and 2 bases at J, with 9 bases in the middle. This CDR3 comprises 14 residues. Germline loops: CDR1 MNHNS, CDR2 SASEGT. The CDR3 DNA reads as TGTGCCAGCAGTGAGCGGGTGGTCACAGATACGCAGTATTTT. Protein product: CASSERVVTDTQYF.

The chain joins TRBV20-1 to TRBJ1-5, with 8 positions matching TRBD1. Germline V gives CDR1 DFQATT, CDR2 SNEGSKA (reference sequence). V trimming: 0 bases; J trimming: 5 bases; junction bases outside the gene matches: 6. The CDR3 loop spans 15 amino acids. This CDR3 is CSARDTGQGDQPQHF. The CDR3 DNA sequence: TGCAGTGCTAGAGATACCGGACAGGGTGATCAGCCCCAGCATTTT.

This clonotype appeared a few times. The chain is built from TRBV18 and TRBJ1-4, with 10 bases that match TRBD1. The J segment lost 4 bases and the V segment lost 3 bases, leaving 2 bases of the junction unmatched. The CDR3 sequence is 15 residues long. Germline V gene sequence: CDR1 KGHSH, CDR2 LQKENI. As DNA, the CDR3 is TGTGCCAGCTCACCCGACAGGGGGCTTAATGAAAAACTGTTTTTT. Translation: CASSPDRGLNEKLFF.

This clonotype was seen more than once but under ten times. The V gene is TRBV5-6, the J gene TRBJ2-6; TRBD1 is a possible D gene (6 bases). The CDR3 spans 19 residues. Germline values: CDR1 SGHDT, CDR2 YYEEEE. V shed 4 bases and J shed 0 bases, with 20 bases lying between them. The CDR3 DNA reads as TGTGCCAGCAGCCCTATCACGACAGGCCCGGTCTCTGGGGCCAACGTCCTGACTTTC. It codes for CASSPITTGPVSGANVLTF.

J is TRBJ2-3 and V is TRBV5-6, with 8 bases identical to TRBD2. Losses at the gene ends were 4 bases for V and 2 bases for J; bases not matched to a gene: 9. The germline V gene has CDR1 SGHDT and CDR2 YYEEEE. CDR3 size: 16 residues. The CDR3 is CASSPHLAGNTDTQYF. DNA of the CDR3: TGTGCCAGCAGCCCACACTTAGCGGGAAACACAGATACGCAGTATTTT.

The chain has TRBV20-1 and TRBJ2-7; 9 bases map to TRBD2. V trimming: 6 bases; J trimming: 2 bases; junction bases outside the gene matches: 8. Germline CDR1 reads DFQATT; CDR2 reads SNEGSKA (reference sequence). This CDR3 has 14 amino acids. CDR3 protein: CSAPGLATTYEQYF. In nucleotides, the CDR3 is TGCAGTGCACCGGGACTAGCAACCACCTACGAGCAGTACTTC.

Judged by abundance, this clonotype is medium-sized. The chain is built from TRBV30 and TRBJ2-6, with D perhaps matching TRBD2 (5 bases). V dropped 8 bases and J dropped 2 bases, with 7 bases sitting between them. The CDR3 consists of 12 residues. Germline V gene sequence: CDR1 GTSNPN, CDR2 SVGIG (reference sequence). The DNA of the CDR3 is TGTGCCGGAGGTACTGGGGCCAACGTCCTGACTTTC. Its translation is CAGGTGANVLTF.

This chain joins TRBV5-6 and TRBJ1-2, with TRBD1 as a possible D gene (6 bases). V was trimmed by 4 bases and J by 2 bases, leaving 15 bases between them. CDR1 SGHDT and CDR2 YYEEEE come from the germline V gene. The CDR3 consists of 15 residues. CDR3 sequence: CASSLRGWGNYGYTF. Here the CDR3 DNA reads TGTGCCAGCAGCCTCAGGGGTTGGGGCAACTATGGCTACACCTTC.

This chain joins TRBV6-5 and TRBJ2-3, with TRBD2 identical over 8 bases. CDR1 MNHEY and CDR2 SVGAGI come from the germline V gene. The V and J ends lost 2 bases and 1 base, in that order; junction bases with no gene match: 2. The CDR3 extends over 15 amino acids. The chain's CDR3 is CASSYHGGGTDTQYF. The DNA of the CDR3 is TGTGCCAGCAGTTACCACGGGGGGGGCACAGATACGCAGTATTTT.

This clonotype has a handful of counts. This sequence joins TRBV19 and TRBJ2-1, with 8 bases fitting TRBD1. The V gene end was trimmed by 5 bases and the J gene end by 7 bases; junction bases not matched to a gene: 7. The CDR3 is 14 residues long. The germline CDR1 and CDR2 sequences are LNHDA and SQIVND (reference sequence). The CDR3 loop is CASSPDRVVNEQFF. The CDR3 DNA reads TGTGCCAGTAGTCCGGACAGGGTCGTAAATGAGCAGTTCTTC.

The chain couples TRBV5-6 to TRBJ2-1; D perhaps matches TRBD1 (5 bases). The length of the CDR3 is 17 residues. The V and J ends lost 0 bases and 0 bases respectively, with 13 bases between them. CDR1 is SGHDT, CDR2 YYEEEE, per germline. The CDR3 DNA reads as TGTGCCAGCAGCTTGGATGACAGTTCGAGCTCCTACAATGAGCAGTTCTTC. It is translated as CASSLDDSSSSYNEQFF.

This clonotype rates as medium-sized (0.01 to 0.1%). The V gene is TRBV6-5, the J gene TRBJ1-2; 7 nucleotides agree with TRBD1. Germline CDR1 and CDR2: MNHEY and SVGAGI. V lost 6 bases to trimming and J lost 6 bases; unmatched junction nucleotides: 4. The length of the CDR3 is 12 residues. CDR3 DNA: TGTGCCAGCAGAAGGGACAGACATGGCTACACCTTC. This codes for CASRRDRHGYTF.

This clonotype was observed a few times. The chain carries TRBV13 and TRBJ2-5; TRBD2 agrees at 8 bases. CDR1 is PRHDT, CDR2 FYEKMQ, per germline (reference sequence). Trimming at V came to 5 bases and at J to 5 bases, leaving 10 bases not matched to a gene. CDR3 length equals 15 residues. CDR3 in amino acids: CASSLRGGVLETQYF. In nucleotides, the CDR3 is TGTGCCAGCAGCCTCCGGGGGGGGGTATTGGAGACCCAGTACTTC.

The J gene is TRBJ2-3, the V gene TRBV4-2; 9 bases are shared with TRBD2. Unmatched junction bases numbered 13, after V lost 2 bases and J lost 4 bases. The germline V gene has CDR1 LGHNA and CDR2 YNFKEQ. This CDR3 is 18 amino acids long. The CDR3 region is CASSQKRSSSGEADTQYF. The CDR3 region has the DNA TGTGCCAGCAGCCAAAAGAGGTCATCTAGCGGGGAGGCAGATACGCAGTATTTT.

This chain joins TRBV20-1 and TRBJ2-1, with D uncertain. This CDR3 contains 10 residues. Germline-derived CDR1 and CDR2 are DFQATT and SNEGSKA (reference sequence). The ends were cut back, 6 bases at V and 7 bases at J, with 7 bases in the middle. The CDR3 DNA is TGCAGTGCCCAGAGAAATGAGCAGTTCTTC. Its protein is CSAQRNEQFF.

This chain connects TRBV20-1 to TRBJ2-3; the D gene is possibly TRBD1 (6 bases). V lost 1 base and J 3 bases, leaving 20 bases between the germline ends. The CDR3 consists of 17 residues. Looked up from germline, CDR1 is DFQATT and CDR2 is SNEGSKA (reference sequence). As DNA, the CDR3 is TGCAGTGCTAGAGTCCCGGGACATGCGACTGGTACAGATACGCAGTATTTT. Its translation is CSARVPGHATGTDTQYF.

The chain links TRBV27 to TRBJ2-7, with 13 bases matching TRBD2. V shed 4 bases, J shed 6 bases, and the junction held 6 bases outside the gene matches. The CDR3 is 15 residues long. Germline V gene lookup returns CDR1 MNHEY and CDR2 SMNVEV (reference sequence). The CDR3 reads CASSSGLAGVSEQYF. The CDR3 DNA is TGTGCCAGCAGTTCCGGACTAGCGGGAGTGAGCGAGCAGTACTTC.

The gene calls are TRBV30 and TRBJ1-5, with 7 nucleotides matching TRBD1. Looked up from germline, CDR1 is GTSNPN and CDR2 is SVGIG (reference sequence). The CDR3 spans 13 residues. The V segment lost 2 bases and the J segment 8 bases; nucleotides outside the gene matches: 6. The CDR3: CAWSRDSLEPQHF. The CDR3 DNA reads TGTGCCTGGAGTAGGGACAGCTTGGAGCCCCAGCATTTT. Complete variable domain (other parts from reference TRBV30 and TRBJ1-5): SQTIHQWPATLVQPVGSPLSLECTVEGTSNPNLYWYRQAAGRGLQLLFYSVGIGQISSEVPQNLSASRPQDRQFILSSKKLLLSDSGFYLCAWSRDSLEPQHFGDGTRLSIL.

This clonotype is a singleton in its sample. V is TRBV6-2 or TRBV6-3 and J is TRBJ1-5, with D tentatively TRBD1 (5 bases). This CDR3 comprises 16 residues. Between the trimmed V and J ends, which lost 3 bases and 7 bases, there was a span of 19 bases. Germline loops: CDR1 MNHEY, CDR2 SVGEGT. In DNA form, the CDR3 reads TGTGCCAGCAGTTATTGGGGGTCGGGGAAGGCCCAGCCCCAGCATTTT. Encoded protein: CASSYWGSGKAQPQHF.

By share, this clonotype counts as medium-sized. The chain joins TRBV29-1 to TRBJ1-1; possibly TRBD1 for D (6 bases). Trimming stripped 6 bases from V and 7 bases from J, with 15 bases between. CDR3 length: 12 amino acids. Germline lookup yields CDR1 SQVTM and CDR2 ANQGSEA. In nucleotides, the CDR3 is TGCAGCGTGAGAAGGACAGACATTGAAGCTTTCTTT. This translates into CSVRRTDIEAFF.

The genes are TRBV19 and TRBJ1-4; D is unclear. V was shortened by 3 bases and J by 8 bases, with 13 bases between the two germline ends. CDR3 length equals 14 residues. Germline V gives CDR1 LNHDA, CDR2 SQIVND (reference sequence). CDR3 sequence reads: CASSIASSGEKLFF. The CDR3 DNA sequence: TGTGCCAGTAGTATCGCGTCTTCGGGGGAAAAACTGTTTTTT.